This entry features one TCR beta chain sequence. The data were obtained in a study of blood T cell repertoires in COVID-19. At the level of the study: The samples span acute and convalescent COVID-19 from the United States, Italy and Spain.

After removal of 6 bases from V and 6 bases from J, the junction contained 4 bases not matched to a gene. From germline, CDR1 is LNHDA and CDR2 SQIVND (reference sequence). The CDR3 has 14 residues. Produced via immunoSEQ multiplex PCR; TCRdb's table is partial and in-frame only. The sample lists about 300,000 clones; about 83% were seen once. This receptor was obtained from a woman in her 50s with acute or convalescent COVID-19. The V call is TRBV19, the J call TRBJ1-4; 10 positions match TRBD1. Material for sequencing was peripheral blood. The CDR3 protein is CASRKTGGDEKLFF. The DNA for the CDR3 is TGTGCCAGTAGGAAGACAGGGGGCGATGAAAAACTGTTTTTT.